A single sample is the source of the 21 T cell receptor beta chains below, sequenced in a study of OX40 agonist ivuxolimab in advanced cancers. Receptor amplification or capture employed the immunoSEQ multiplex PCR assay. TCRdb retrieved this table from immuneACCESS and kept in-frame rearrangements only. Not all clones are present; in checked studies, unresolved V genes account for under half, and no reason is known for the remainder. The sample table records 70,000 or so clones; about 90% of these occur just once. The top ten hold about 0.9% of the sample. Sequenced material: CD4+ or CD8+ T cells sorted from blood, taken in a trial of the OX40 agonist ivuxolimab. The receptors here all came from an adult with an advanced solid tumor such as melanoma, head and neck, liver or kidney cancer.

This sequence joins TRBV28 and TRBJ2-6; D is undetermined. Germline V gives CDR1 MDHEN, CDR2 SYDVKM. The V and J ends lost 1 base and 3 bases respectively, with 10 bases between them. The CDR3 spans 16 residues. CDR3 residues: CASSLLMGYGANVLTF. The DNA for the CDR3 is TGTGCCAGCAGTTTATTGATGGGGTATGGGGCCAACGTCCTGACTTTC.

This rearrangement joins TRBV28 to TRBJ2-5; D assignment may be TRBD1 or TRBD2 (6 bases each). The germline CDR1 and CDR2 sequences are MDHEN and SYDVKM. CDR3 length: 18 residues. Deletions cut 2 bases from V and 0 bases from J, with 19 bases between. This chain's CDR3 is CASSLGGLSDLYQETQYF. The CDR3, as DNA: TGTGCCAGCAGTTTAGGGGGGCTTAGCGACCTGTACCAAGAGACCCAGTACTTC. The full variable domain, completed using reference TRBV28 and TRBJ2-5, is DVKVTQSSRYLVKRTGEKVFLECVQDMDHENMFWYRQDPGLGLRLIYFSYDVKMKEKGDIPEGYSVSREKKERFSLILESASTNQTSMYLCASSLGGLSDLYQETQYFGPGTRLLVL.

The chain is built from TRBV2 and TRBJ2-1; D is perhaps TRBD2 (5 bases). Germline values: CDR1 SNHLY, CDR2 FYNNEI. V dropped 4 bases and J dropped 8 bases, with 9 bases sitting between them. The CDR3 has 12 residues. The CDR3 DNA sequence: TGTGCCAGCAGTGTAGCCGGGGATGAGCAGTTCTTC. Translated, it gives CASSVAGDEQFF.

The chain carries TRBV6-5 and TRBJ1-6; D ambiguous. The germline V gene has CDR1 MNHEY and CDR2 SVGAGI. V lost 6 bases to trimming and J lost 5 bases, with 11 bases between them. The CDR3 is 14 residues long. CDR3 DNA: TGTGCCAGCAGCCAGACATTCAATAATTCACCCCTCCACTTT. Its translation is CASSQTFNNSPLHF.

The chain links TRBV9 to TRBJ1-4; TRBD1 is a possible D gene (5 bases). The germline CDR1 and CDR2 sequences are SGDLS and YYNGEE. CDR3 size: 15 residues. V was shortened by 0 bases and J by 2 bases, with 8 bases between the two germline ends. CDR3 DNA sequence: TGTGCCAGCAGCGTAGAAGCAGGGACTAATGAAAAACTGTTTTTT. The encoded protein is CASSVEAGTNEKLFF.

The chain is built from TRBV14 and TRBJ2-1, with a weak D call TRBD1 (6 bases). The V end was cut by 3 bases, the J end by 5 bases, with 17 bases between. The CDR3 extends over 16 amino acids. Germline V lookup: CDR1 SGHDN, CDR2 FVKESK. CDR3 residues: CASSHLGTQMNNEQFF. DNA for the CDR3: TGTGCCAGCAGCCATCTCGGGACACAAATGAACAATGAGCAGTTCTTC. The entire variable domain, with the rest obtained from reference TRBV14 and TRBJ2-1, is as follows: EAGVTQFPSHSVIEKGQTVTLRCDPISGHDNLYWYRRVMGKEIKFLLHFVKESKQDESGMPNNRFLAERTGGTYSTLKVQPAELEDSGVYFCASSHLGTQMNNEQFFGPGTRLTVL.

The CDR3: CASSLPLGTQYF. For the CDR3, the DNA is TGTGCCAGCAGCTTACCCCTAGGGACCCAGTACTTC. The chain uses TRBV7-9 and TRBJ2-5, with unresolved D. CDR1 and CDR2 (germline): SEHNR, FQNEAQ (reference sequence). The CDR3 covers 12 residues. V was shortened by 2 bases and J by 7 bases, with 8 bases between the two germline ends.

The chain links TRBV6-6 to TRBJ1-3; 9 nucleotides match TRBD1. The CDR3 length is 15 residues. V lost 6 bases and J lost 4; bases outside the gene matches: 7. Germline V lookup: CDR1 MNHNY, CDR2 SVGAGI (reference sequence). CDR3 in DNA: TGTGCCAGCAGGCAAACAGGGGGCGCGGGAAACACCATATATTTT. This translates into CASRQTGGAGNTIYF.

The CDR3 here is CASSYADPGGYTF. CDR3 DNA: TGTGCCAGCAGTTACGCAGATCCCGGGGGCTACACCTTC. The chain uses TRBV6-6 and TRBJ1-2; D is ambiguous. CDR3 length: 13 residues. The germline CDR1 and CDR2 sequences are MNHNY and SVGAGI (reference sequence). V lost 2 bases and J lost 8, with 12 bases in between.

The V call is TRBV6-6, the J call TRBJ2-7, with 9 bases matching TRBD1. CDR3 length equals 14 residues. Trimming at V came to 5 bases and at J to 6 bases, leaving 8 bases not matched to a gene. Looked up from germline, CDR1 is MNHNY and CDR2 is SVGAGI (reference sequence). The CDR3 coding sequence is TGTGCCAGCAGTACCGGACAGGGGACGGGCGAGCAGTACTTC. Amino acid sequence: CASSTGQGTGEQYF.

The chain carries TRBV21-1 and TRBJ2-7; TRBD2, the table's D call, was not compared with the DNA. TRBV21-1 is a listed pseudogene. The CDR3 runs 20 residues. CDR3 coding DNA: TGTGCCAGCAGCAAAAAGGTAACTAGAGAACAGATTCGACGCTCCTACGAGCAGTACTTC. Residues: CASSKKVTREQIRRSYEQYF.

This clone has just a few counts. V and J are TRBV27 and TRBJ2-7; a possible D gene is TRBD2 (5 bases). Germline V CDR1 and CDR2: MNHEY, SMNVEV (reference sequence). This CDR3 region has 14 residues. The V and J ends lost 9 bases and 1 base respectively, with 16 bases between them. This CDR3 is CARLLRERSYEQYF. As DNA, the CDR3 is TGTGCCAGACTCCTTAGGGAGCGGTCCTACGAGCAGTACTTC.

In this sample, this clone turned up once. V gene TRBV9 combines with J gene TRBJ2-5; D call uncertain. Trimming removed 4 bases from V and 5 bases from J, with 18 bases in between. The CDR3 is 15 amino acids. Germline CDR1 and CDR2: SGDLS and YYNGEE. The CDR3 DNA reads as TGTGCCAGCAGCCCAGACTTATTTTCTGTTGAGACCCAGTACTTC. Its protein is CASSPDLFSVETQYF.

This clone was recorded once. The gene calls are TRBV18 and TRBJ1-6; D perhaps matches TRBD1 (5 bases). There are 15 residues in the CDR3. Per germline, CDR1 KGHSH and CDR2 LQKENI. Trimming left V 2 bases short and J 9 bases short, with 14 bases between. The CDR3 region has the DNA TGTGCCAGCTCACCAGAGGCTCCGGGGGGTTCACCCCTCCACTTT. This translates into CASSPEAPGGSPLHF.

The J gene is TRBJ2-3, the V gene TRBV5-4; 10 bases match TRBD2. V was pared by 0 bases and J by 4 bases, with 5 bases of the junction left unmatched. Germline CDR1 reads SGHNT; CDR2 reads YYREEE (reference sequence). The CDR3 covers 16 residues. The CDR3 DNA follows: TGTGCCAGCAGCTTGGGTGGTAGCGGGAGGCCAGATACGCAGTATTTT. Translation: CASSLGGSGRPDTQYF. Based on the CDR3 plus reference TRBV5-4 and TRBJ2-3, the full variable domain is ETGVTQSPTHLIKTRGQQVTLRCSSQSGHNTVSWYQQALGQGPQFIFQYYREEENGRGNFPPRFSGLQFPNYSSELNVNALELDDSALYLCASSLGGSGRPDTQYFGPGTRLTVL.

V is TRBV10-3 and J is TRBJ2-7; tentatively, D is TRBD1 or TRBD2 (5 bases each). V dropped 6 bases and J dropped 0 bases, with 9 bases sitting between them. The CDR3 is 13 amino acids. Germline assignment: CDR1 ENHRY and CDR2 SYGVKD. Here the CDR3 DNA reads TGTGCCATCAGGTCCGGGACCTCCTACGAGCAGTACTTC. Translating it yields CAIRSGTSYEQYF.

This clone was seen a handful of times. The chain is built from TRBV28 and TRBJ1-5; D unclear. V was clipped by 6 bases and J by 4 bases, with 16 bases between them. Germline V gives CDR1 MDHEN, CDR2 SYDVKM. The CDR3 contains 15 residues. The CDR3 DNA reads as TGTGCCAGCAGACCGAACGGTAGGGTGAATCAGCCCCAGCATTTT. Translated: CASRPNGRVNQPQHF.

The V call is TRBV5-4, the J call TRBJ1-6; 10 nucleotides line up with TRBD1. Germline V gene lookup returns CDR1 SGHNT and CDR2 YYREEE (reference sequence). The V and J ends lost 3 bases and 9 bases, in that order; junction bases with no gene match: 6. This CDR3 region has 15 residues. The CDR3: CASSWGTGETSPLHF. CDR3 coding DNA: TGTGCCAGCAGCTGGGGGACAGGGGAAACTTCACCCCTCCACTTT.

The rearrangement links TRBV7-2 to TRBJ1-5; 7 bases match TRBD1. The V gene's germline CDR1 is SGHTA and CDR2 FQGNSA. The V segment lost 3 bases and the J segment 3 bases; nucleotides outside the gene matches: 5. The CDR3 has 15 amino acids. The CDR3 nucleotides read TGTGCCAGCAGCTTTACAGGGGTTTCCAATCAGCCCCAGCATTTT. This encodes CASSFTGVSNQPQHF.

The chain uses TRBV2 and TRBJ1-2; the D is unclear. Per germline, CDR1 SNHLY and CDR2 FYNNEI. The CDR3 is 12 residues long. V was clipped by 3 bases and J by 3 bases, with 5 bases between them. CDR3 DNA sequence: TGTGCCAGCAGTGAGATAGACTATGGCTACACCTTC. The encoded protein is CASSEIDYGYTF.

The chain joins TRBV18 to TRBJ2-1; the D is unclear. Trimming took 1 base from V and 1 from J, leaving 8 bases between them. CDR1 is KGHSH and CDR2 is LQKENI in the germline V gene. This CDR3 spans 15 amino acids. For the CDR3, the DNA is TGTGCCAGCTCACCACTAGCTGATTCCTACAATGAGCAGTTCTTC. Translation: CASSPLADSYNEQFF.